Sequencing of this TCR beta chain was carried out in a study of blood T cells in healthy people across ages. The CDR3 totals 17 residues. The germline CDR1 and CDR2 sequences are KGHDR and SFDVKD. The V and J ends lost 3 bases and 2 bases, in that order; junction bases with no gene match: 3. Using a J-beta primer mix together with a sample-barcoded 5' primer, a second PCR was run for roughly 6 to 11 cycles. TCRdb redid the calling of the 5' RACE reads with MiXCR, one entry per CDR3 protein. This table holds over a million distinct CDR3 sequences, approximately 43% found once. Investigators took ten milliliters of peripheral blood from every donor. The study's findings and limits: Per million T cells, TCR beta diversity dropped roughly linearly as age increased. Donor CMV status, an unknown factor, possibly confounded changes in expanded clonotypes.

A word on this clonotype: The target antigen is unknown.

The chain joins TRBV24-1 to TRBJ2-1, with 13 bases fitting TRBD2. The sequence came from a woman under 30 in good health. Sequencing was done on a sample of blood. The CDR3 is CATSDGGTSGTYNEQFF. CDR3 nucleotides: TGTGCCACCAGTGATGGTGGGACTAGCGGGACCTACAATGAGCAGTTCTTC.